These 31 T cell receptor beta chains originate from one sample sequenced in a study of T cells after yellow fever vaccination. MiXCR, applied by TCRdb to the 5' RACE reads, yields one record per CDR3 protein. Among about 360,000 distinct CDR3 sequences listed, under 7.5% were seen once. Specimen: PBMCs, collected 5 days after the yellow fever booster vaccination. The receptors were gathered from a young man who received the YFV17D yellow fever vaccine.

This clonotype came up a few times. J is TRBJ2-3 and V is TRBV12-5; TRBD2 aligns across 10 bases. V was pared by 2 bases and J by 2 bases, with 7 bases of the junction left unmatched. The germline V gene has CDR1 LGHNT and CDR2 FRNRAP. The CDR3 is 17 amino acids. The CDR3 nucleotides are TGTGCTAGTGGTTTGAGCGGGAGGGCCTATGTCACAGATACGCAGTATTTT. Amino acid sequence: CASGLSGRAYVTDTQYF.

The chain employs TRBV12-3 or TRBV12-4 and TRBJ1-4; unclear D gene. There are 14 residues in the CDR3. V was pared by 2 bases and J by 14 bases, with 18 bases between. The DNA for the CDR3 is TGTGCCAGCAGTTTACGTCTAAGCGTTCCTAGGCTGTTTTTT. It is translated as CASSLRLSVPRLFF.

The V gene is TRBV4-2, the J gene TRBJ2-7; D assignment may be TRBD1 or TRBD2 (5 bases each). The CDR3 is made up of 16 amino acids. Germline V CDR1 and CDR2: LGHNA, YNFKEQ. V dropped 4 bases and J dropped 1 base, with 17 bases sitting between them. The CDR3 reads CASSLESSGPSYEQYF. DNA for the CDR3: TGTGCCAGCAGCCTGGAGTCTTCGGGGCCTTCCTACGAGCAGTACTTC.

This chain connects TRBV7-9 to TRBJ2-7; D is uncertain. The V gene lost 1 base and the J gene lost 6 bases, with 7 bases spanning the gap. The CDR3 sequence is 12 residues long. Germline CDR1 reads SEHNR; CDR2 reads FQNEAQ (reference sequence). The CDR3 loop is CASSLGATEQYF. Here the CDR3 DNA reads TGTGCCAGCAGCTTAGGAGCGACCGAGCAGTACTTC.

The chain carries TRBV2 and TRBJ2-3, with D maybe TRBD2 (6 bases). Germline V gives CDR1 SNHLY, CDR2 FYNNEI. The CDR3 covers 12 residues. Trimming pared 3 bases from V and 10 bases from J, leaving 11 bases between. CDR3 nucleotide sequence: TGTGCCAGCAGTGATTCGGAGGGTGCGCAGTATTTT. It is translated as CASSDSEGAQYF.

This clonotype was seen repeatedly, ten times or more. The chain uses TRBV29-1 and TRBJ2-7, with no clear D. V was clipped by 4 bases and J by 3 bases, with 7 bases between them. Germline loops: CDR1 SQVTM, CDR2 ANQGSEA. The CDR3 is 11 residues long. The CDR3 DNA reads as TGCAGCGTTGCATTCCACTACGAGCAGTACTTC. Amino acid sequence: CSVAFHYEQYF.

This rearrangement joins TRBV11-1 to TRBJ2-5, with 9 bases lining up with TRBD2. The CDR3 runs 20 residues. With 0 bases clipped from V and 5 bases from J, the junction kept 19 bases outside the gene matches. CDR1 SGHAT and CDR2 FQDESV come from the germline V gene (reference sequence). CDR3 in amino acids: CASSLATSRGRADPRETQYF. The CDR3 region has the DNA TGTGCCAGCAGCTTAGCAACTTCGCGCGGGAGGGCCGACCCCAGGGAGACCCAGTACTTC.

The table lists this clonotype with a few counts. The rearrangement links TRBV2 to TRBJ2-2, with TRBD2 matching 11 bases. Germline CDR1 is SNHLY and CDR2 is FYNNEI. V lost 8 bases and J lost 4; bases outside the gene matches: 18. The CDR3 length is 19 residues. The CDR3 region is CASHPPGTSGQRFTGELFF. The CDR3 DNA follows: TGTGCCAGCCACCCCCCCGGGACTAGCGGCCAACGATTCACCGGGGAGCTGTTTTTT.

This clonotype was detected ten times or more. This chain connects TRBV12-3 or TRBV12-4 to TRBJ2-5, with D maybe TRBD1 (6 bases). CDR3 length equals 12 residues. Trimming pared 4 bases from V and 3 bases from J, leaving 6 bases between. CDR3 residues: CASSSGEETQYF. CDR3 nucleotides: TGTGCCAGCAGTTCAGGGGAAGAGACCCAGTACTTC.

This clonotype was observed at least ten times. The CDR3 loop reads CAGQTNTEAFF. CDR3 DNA sequence: TGTGCCGGACAGACGAACACTGAAGCTTTCTTT. The chain carries TRBV28 and TRBJ1-1, with D tentatively TRBD1 (6 bases). CDR3 size: 11 residues. Germline CDR1 MDHEN, CDR2 SYDVKM. V was shortened by 11 bases and J by 1 base, with 8 bases between the two germline ends.

This clonotype was observed a handful of times. The J gene is TRBJ2-3, the V gene TRBV7-8; 8 nucleotides align to TRBD2. Looked up from germline, CDR1 is SGHVS and CDR2 is FQNEAQ. This CDR3 comprises 15 residues. V lost 2 bases and J lost 3; bases outside the gene matches: 4. Written as DNA, the CDR3 is TGTGCCAGCAGCTTAATGGGACTAGAAACAGATACGCAGTATTTT. Translation: CASSLMGLETDTQYF.

This clonotype showed up just a few times. V gene TRBV7-8 combines with J gene TRBJ2-2; 7 bases align to TRBD2. Germline V CDR1 and CDR2: SGHVS, FQNEAQ. The junction had 7 bases not matched to a gene; V was cut back by 5 bases and J by 4 bases. The length of the CDR3 is 15 residues. CDR3 in amino acids: CASSHKTSSTGELFF. The CDR3 nucleotides are TGTGCCAGCAGCCATAAGACTAGCTCCACCGGGGAGCTGTTTTTT.

This clonotype was seen ten or more times. The V and J genes are TRBV5-1 and TRBJ1-2; D call uncertain. The CDR3 contains 13 residues. V was cut by 3 bases and J by 3 bases, with 9 bases left in between. CDR1 SGHRS and CDR2 YFSETQ come from the germline V gene. CDR3 sequence reads: CASSSQGDYGYTF. The CDR3 DNA is TGCGCCAGCAGCTCACAAGGTGACTATGGCTACACCTTC. The whole variable domain, filled in from reference TRBV5-1 and TRBJ1-2, reads KAGVTQTPRYLIKTRGQQVTLSCSPISGHRSVSWYQQTPGQGLQFLFEYFSETQRNKGNFPGRFSGRQFSNSRSEMNVSTLELGDSALYLCASSSQGDYGYTFGSGTRLTVV.

The chain couples TRBV29-1 to TRBJ2-3; tentative D call: TRBD1 (6 bases). Trimming left V 6 bases short and J 0 bases short, with 10 bases between. Germline-derived CDR1 and CDR2 are SQVTM and ANQGSEA. CDR3 length equals 13 residues. This CDR3 reads CSVPQGSTDTQYF. CDR3 sequence (DNA): TGCAGCGTACCTCAGGGGAGCACAGATACGCAGTATTTT.

This clonotype was observed at least ten times. The gene calls are TRBV4-3 and TRBJ2-7; D may be TRBD2 (5 bases). Trimming cost V 4 bases and J 3 bases, with 13 bases left between them. Looked up from germline, CDR1 is LGHNA and CDR2 is YSLEER. The CDR3 contains 14 residues. For the CDR3, the DNA is TGCGCCAGCAGCCTGGGTGCGGGTGACTACGAGCAGTACTTC. Translating it yields CASSLGAGDYEQYF.

J is TRBJ2-7 and V is TRBV10-3; D is uncertain. The V end lost 2 bases, the J end lost 0 bases, and 20 bases lay between the germline ends. The CDR3 runs 18 residues. Germline-derived CDR1 and CDR2 are ENHRY and SYGVKD. The CDR3 spells CAISEGDGGVPSSYEQYF. As DNA, the CDR3 is TGTGCCATCAGTGAGGGAGATGGTGGGGTGCCCAGCTCCTACGAGCAGTACTTC.

The rearrangement joins TRBV29-1 to TRBJ2-1, with a weak D call TRBD2 (6 bases). CDR3 size: 15 residues. Trimming pared 7 bases from V and 7 bases from J, leaving 23 bases between. Germline V gene sequence: CDR1 SQVTM, CDR2 ANQGSEA. The CDR3 DNA follows: TGCAGCGCCCTTCGCCGGGAGCCCGAGGGAAATGAGCAGTTCTTC. This gives the protein CSALRREPEGNEQFF.

The rearrangement links TRBV24-1 to TRBJ2-1, with D hard to call. This CDR3 spans 15 amino acids. V dropped 10 bases and J dropped 7 bases, with 22 bases sitting between them. The germline gives CDR1 KGHDR, CDR2 SFDVKD. The CDR3 region has the DNA TGTGCCACGCCCGCCGGGCCATCACCAGGAAATGAGCAGTTCTTC. Translated, it gives CATPAGPSPGNEQFF.

The chain employs TRBV5-1 and TRBJ2-1; the D gene is possibly TRBD1 (6 bases). Germline V gene lookup returns CDR1 SGHRS and CDR2 YFSETQ. Between the trimmed V and J ends, which lost 4 bases and 7 bases, there was a span of 18 bases. The CDR3 is 15 residues long. CDR3 residues: CASSPGTSAGNEQFF. For the CDR3, the DNA is TGCGCCAGCAGCCCCGGGACAAGCGCCGGGAATGAGCAGTTCTTC.

The V and J genes are TRBV7-6 and TRBJ2-3; 10 nucleotides match TRBD2. J was trimmed by 2 bases and V by 5 bases; bases with no gene match: 10. The CDR3 has 17 amino acids. Germline V lookup: CDR1 SGHVS, CDR2 FNYEAQ. The chain's CDR3 is CASSRIYSGRNTDTQYF. CDR3 sequence (DNA): TGTGCCAGCAGCCGAATATATAGCGGGAGGAACACAGATACGCAGTATTTT.

This clonotype was seen ten or more times. V gene TRBV6-2 or TRBV6-3 combines with J gene TRBJ2-7; D may be TRBD2 (6 bases). V lost 7 bases and J 6 bases, leaving 16 bases between the germline ends. The germline CDR1 and CDR2 sequences are MNHEY and SVGEGT. There are 13 residues in the CDR3. CDR3 sequence (DNA): TGTGCCAGCATCATACAGAGGGACTGCGAGCAGTACTTC. It specifies CASIIQRDCEQYF.

In this sample, this clonotype turned up many times. The genes are TRBV18 and TRBJ2-1; no definite D call. V dropped 5 bases and J dropped 8 bases, with 19 bases sitting between them. This CDR3 contains 15 residues. Germline V lookup: CDR1 KGHSH, CDR2 LQKENI. CDR3 nucleotides: TGTGCCAGCTCAACTCCCGGTTGGAAAATGGATGAGCAGTTCTTC. It encodes CASSTPGWKMDEQFF.

This clonotype appeared many times. The rearrangement joins TRBV5-1 to TRBJ2-1; tentatively, D is TRBD2 (6 bases). CDR3 length: 13 residues. Germline loops: CDR1 SGHRS, CDR2 YFSETQ. Trimming took off 4 bases at V and 12 bases at J, with 17 bases between the two ends. The CDR3 here is CASSLFAGYGQFF. The DNA of the CDR3 is TGCGCCAGCAGCCTGTTTGCGGGGTACGGGCAGTTCTTC.

This clonotype was recorded at least ten times. V and J are TRBV5-6 and TRBJ2-3, with D perhaps matching TRBD2 (6 bases). The CDR3 is 14 residues long. V lost 4 bases, J lost 3 bases, and 12 bases lay in between. Germline-derived CDR1 and CDR2 are SGHDT and YYEEEE. The CDR3 region has the DNA TGTGCCAGCAGCGATGGTGGGGGGACAGATACGCAGTATTTT. Translation: CASSDGGGTDTQYF.

The table lists this clonotype with a few counts. The chain couples TRBV11-2 to TRBJ2-1; 9 bases match TRBD2. Germline loops: CDR1 SGHAT, CDR2 FQNNGV. Trimming at V came to 2 bases and at J to 12 bases, leaving 8 bases not matched to a gene. CDR3 size: 14 residues. CDR3 loop: CASSLMIGAGGQFF. The CDR3 bases are TGTGCCAGCAGCTTAATGATCGGAGCGGGAGGGCAGTTCTTC.

The sample holds many counts of this clonotype. The rearrangement uses TRBV19 and TRBJ2-4; 8 bases align to TRBD1. CDR3 length: 14 residues. Germline V gene lookup returns CDR1 LNHDA and CDR2 SQIVND (reference sequence). V lost 4 bases to trimming and J lost 4 bases; unmatched junction nucleotides: 3. For the CDR3, the DNA is TGTGCCAGTAGTAAGCGGACAGGGAAAAACATTCAGTACTTC. This encodes CASSKRTGKNIQYF.

This clonotype was detected many times. CDR3 amino acids: CASSPLAGATNEQFF. The CDR3 nucleotides are TGTGCCAGCAGTCCCCTAGCGGGAGCTACGAATGAGCAGTTCTTC. The V gene is TRBV27, the J gene TRBJ2-1, with 10 bases fitting TRBD2. The CDR3 contains 15 residues. V was clipped by 5 bases and J by 7 bases; unmatched bases: 8. CDR1 and CDR2 (germline): MNHEY, SMNVEV (reference sequence).

This clonotype appeared many times. A junction end diverges from the germline sequence, so it may reflect a read error. The chain has TRBV11-2 and TRBJ2-1; D is uncertain. The CDR3 consists of 11 residues. Per the germline V gene, CDR1 is SGHAT and CDR2 is FQNNGV. The CDR3 protein is CASSFYNEQLF. As DNA, the CDR3 is TGTGCCAGCAGCTTTTACAATGAGCAGTTATTC.

This clonotype was counted ten times or more. V and J are TRBV12-3 or TRBV12-4 and TRBJ2-7; D is unresolved. This CDR3 is built from 16 residues. Trimming took 5 bases from V and 1 from J, leaving 18 bases between them. CDR3 loop: CASSPSGARRSYEQYF. The CDR3 nucleotides read TGTGCCAGCAGTCCGAGTGGTGCTAGAAGATCCTACGAGCAGTACTTC.

Worth noting for this clonotype: The junction departs from the called germline gene at one end, perhaps through a read error. The chain recombines TRBV4-1 with TRBJ2-5; TRBD2 matches at 9 bases. The germline CDR1 and CDR2 sequences are MGHRA and YSYEKL. This CDR3 is 17 amino acids long. The CDR3 loop is CASSHGLAGGLSETQYF. Here the CDR3 DNA reads TGTGCCAGCAGCCATGGGCTCGCGGGAGGGTTAAGTGAGACCCAGTACTTC.

This clonotype has more than one count but fewer than ten. At one of its ends the junction is not consistent with the germline gene, which may arise from a read error. This chain connects TRBV20-1 to TRBJ2-1; 7 positions agree with TRBD1. From germline, CDR1 is DFQATT and CDR2 SNEGSKA (reference sequence). There are 18 residues in the CDR3. CDR3 in amino acids: CCAEGAGSARGSYNEQFF. The CDR3 region has the DNA TGCTGTGCCGAGGGGGCAGGGTCTGCCAGGGGCTCCTACAATGAGCAGTTCTTC.